This T cell receptor (beta chain) was sequenced during a study of blood T cell repertoires in COVID-19. Authors' processing steps: Amplification from reference gene primers served as the basis for estimated nucleated cell counts. Profiled with immunoSEQ multiplex PCR; TCRdb holds only in-frame clones, not every one. The V and J calls and clone size are taken from that table; D and trimming were inferred from the DNA. The sample records about 380,000 clones, around 89% being singletons. There are 15 residues in the CDR3. V shed 2 bases, J shed 5 bases, and the junction held 8 bases outside the gene matches. Germline V gene data show CDR1 as SGHNT and CDR2 as YYREEE (reference sequence).

The rearrangement joins TRBV5-4 to TRBJ2-5, with 8 bases fitting TRBD2. The source of this sequence is a man between 40 and 49 years old with acute or convalescent COVID-19. Sequencing used peripheral blood. This CDR3 is CASSLSSGSGETQYF. DNA of the CDR3: TGTGCCAGCAGCTTAAGCAGCGGGAGCGGCGAGACCCAGTACTTC.